The T cell receptor (beta chain) described here comes from a study of blood T cell repertoires in COVID-19 (dated by TCRdb to 2018 to 2020). In the study overall: Samples from collaborators originated in the United States, Italy and Spain and spanned both the acute and convalescent phases of COVID-19. The prospective study material was composed of cDNA or gDNA derived from T cells, B-cell-depleted T cells, or PBMCs. The dataset comprised deeply sampled blood TCRbeta repertoires from subjects exposed to, actively infected with, or recovered from COVID-19. The repertoires were released in a freely available public database intended as a resource for research on the immune response to SARS-CoV-2. Samples were obtained from the ongoing ImmuneRACE study (first 160 participants) and from 950 to 1,500 subjects provided by 6 global collaborators. Sample metadata almost always included a de-identified subject ID, COVID-19 status, age in years and sex. HLA class I and class II types, where available, came from metadata supplied by the sample provider rather than from assay-based typing. The investigation overall reported the following: The amount of clinical and demographic metadata varied by source and participant and was provided uncurated.

TCRbeta CDR3 regions were amplified from genomic DNA using the immunoSEQ Assay, a bias-controlled multiplex PCR. On the authors' methods: Within the assay, amplification of reference gene primers was used to estimate how many nucleated cells each sample contained. To quantify the absolute abundance of each unique TCRbeta CDR3 rearrangement, sequence reads were collapsed and filtered. For each sample, productive Simpson clonality was calculated as the square root of Simpson's diversity index across productive rearrangements. This is the immuneACCESS table as TCRdb keeps it, with only in-frame sequences that have V and J called. A part of the clones is gone; compared with another copy, unresolved V genes explain less than half, and the rest is unexplained. V and J calls and clone size are as listed in that table; D and trimming were resolved from the DNA. The sample profile shows a few hundred thousand clones; over 65% of them were found once. The top ten clonotypes cover 0.85% to 1.2% of the sample.

About this clone itself: Its antigen is still unknown. No base qualities exist here, and no much larger clone lies one base off it.

Collaborating institutions collected whole blood in K2EDTA tubes following their own protocols. For TCRbeta analysis, collaborator samples were shipped as frozen whole blood, as isolated PBMCs, or as DNA extracted from either sample type. The source is a human donor with acute or convalescent COVID-19. The donor label of this sample is uncertain. Sequencing input: peripheral blood.

The DNA is as follows: TGCGCCAGCAGCTTCCCGACTAGCGGGGGCCGTAGGGATGAGCAGTTCTTC. This is translated as CASSFPTSGGRRDEQFF. The rearrangement joined TRBV5-1 to TRBJ2-1; TRBD2 lines up with 12 middle nucleotides. CDR1 is given as SGHRS and CDR2 as YFSETQ, both from the germline V gene. For this chain, trimming is 2 bases at the V end and 8 bases at the J end, and the number of junction bases without a gene match is 11. The CDR3 runs 17 residues from the cysteine to the phenylalanine. The kept DNA is CDR3 alone, 51 bases in frame from the first base.